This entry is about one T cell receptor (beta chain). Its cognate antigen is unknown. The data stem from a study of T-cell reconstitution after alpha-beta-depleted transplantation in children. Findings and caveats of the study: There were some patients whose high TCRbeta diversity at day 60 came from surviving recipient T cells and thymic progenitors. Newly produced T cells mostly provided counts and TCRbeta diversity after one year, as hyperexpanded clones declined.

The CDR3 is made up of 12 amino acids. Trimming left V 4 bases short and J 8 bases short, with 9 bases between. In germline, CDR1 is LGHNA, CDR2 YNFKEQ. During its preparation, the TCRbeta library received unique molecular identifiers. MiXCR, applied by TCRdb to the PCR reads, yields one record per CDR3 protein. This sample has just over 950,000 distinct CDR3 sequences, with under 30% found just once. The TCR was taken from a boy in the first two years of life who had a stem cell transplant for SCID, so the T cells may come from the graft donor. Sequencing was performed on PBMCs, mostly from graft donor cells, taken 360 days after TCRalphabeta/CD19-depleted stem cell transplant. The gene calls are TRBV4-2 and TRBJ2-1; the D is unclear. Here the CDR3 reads CASSLGFDEQFF. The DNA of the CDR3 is TGTGCCAGCAGCCTGGGTTTCGATGAGCAGTTCTTC.